Listed below are T cell receptor beta chains from one sample, sequenced in a study of cytomegalovirus exposure and HLA in healthy donors. Method: immunoSEQ multiplex PCR; TCRdb's copy keeps in-frame clones and lacks some. The sample lists tens of thousands of clones; just over 70% were seen once. Sequencing used PBMCs. The receptors originated from a man between 60 and 70 years old in good health and CMV-seronegative. Both conserved end residues are trimmed from each CDR3. Rows give clone size only sometimes, using once, few, many, or a class for an expanded clone.

v_gene,len,j_gene,abundance,CDR3aa
TRBV28,11,TRBJ1-3,NA,ASSPGGRNTIY
TRBV6-5,12,TRBJ2-2,NA,ATTTGQGSGELF
TRBV2,13,TRBJ2-7,NA,ASSVETGRTYEQY
TRBV18,13,TRBJ2-4,NA,ASSLDRGVWSIQY
TRBV7-6,11,TRBJ1-4,NA,ATNRRANEKLF
TRBV7-6,12,TRBJ2-7,once,ASSLLGTSVEQY
TRBV9,14,TRBJ2-7,NA,ASSVGPSGSSYEQY
TRBV9,13,TRBJ1-2,NA,ASSTQTGGTGGYT
TRBV9,12,TRBJ1-2,NA,ASRTSGGSYGYT
TRBV30,12,TRBJ1-5,NA,AWSSQGGDQPQH
TRBV6-6,14,TRBJ2-2,NA,ASSYFGTANTGELF
TRBV11-2,13,TRBJ2-1,few,ASSVTGTPQGEQF
TRBV5-4,11,TRBJ2-7,NA,ASSPTGSDEQY
TRBV11-2,12,TRBJ1-1,NA,ASYDRGPNTEAF
TRBV27,13,TRBJ1-1,NA,ASSLSSGVGTEAF
TRBV5-4,14,TRBJ1-3,few,ASSSNPGDAGNTIY
TRBV5-1,16,TRBJ2-6,NA,ASRRGLASFSGANVLT
TRBV7-2,15,TRBJ2-7,NA,ASSSFRLAGGDHEQY
TRBV6-1,11,TRBJ2-2,NA,ASRTGAAGELF
TRBV28,11,TRBJ2-3,NA,ASSEGSTDTQY
TRBV9,12,TRBJ1-1,NA,ASSVVGAKPEAF
TRBV5-1,11,TRBJ2-5,NA,ASSSGGEETQY
TRBV4-1,14,TRBJ2-7,NA,ASSQGSGSFNYEQY
TRBV7-2,14,TRBJ2-2,NA,ASSFRTGVSAGELF
TRBV5-4,13,TRBJ2-5,NA,ASSKSGTSLETQY
TRBV6-5,9,TRBJ2-3,NA,ASGTVGTQY
TRBV5-1,14,TRBJ1-1,NA,ASSLDAGIMNTEAF
TRBV5-1,14,TRBJ2-1,NA,ASRTDQRGPYNEQF
TRBV5-1,16,TRBJ2-2,NA,ASSSNLDRGGSTGELF
TRBV10-3,10,TRBJ2-1,few,AISVESNEQF
TRBV10-1,13,TRBJ2-7,NA,ASSIVSGSLNEQY
TRBV7-2,11,TRBJ2-1,NA,ASSLGPPNEQF
TRBV28,11,TRBJ1-3,few,ASSSSLPDTIY
TRBV5-5,11,TRBJ2-7,NA,ASSDSLFNEQY
TRBV6-1,15,TRBJ2-7,NA,ASSEGVGLAVSYEQY
TRBV5-1,11,TRBJ2-7,NA,ASSLASSYEQY
TRBV19,14,TRBJ2-1,NA,ASSPRLAGGPGEQF
TRBV5-1,14,TRBJ1-4,NA,ASSLSDSGRDEKLF
TRBV29-1,10,TRBJ1-1,NA,SVASGSGEAF
TRBV19,14,TRBJ1-5,once,ASSLSGGRGNQPQH
TRBV4-1,10,TRBJ1-1,NA,ASSQPRGRAF
TRBV5-4,13,TRBJ2-7,NA,ASSRDPDRGYEQY